This T cell receptor (beta chain) emerged from a study of beta chain features in type 1 diabetes. Trimming cost V 2 bases and J 1 base; bases outside gene matches: 6. This CDR3 is built from 16 residues. Germline V lookup: CDR1 SGDLS, CDR2 YYNGEE. This clone was recorded a few times. The target antigen is unknown. Regarding the study as a whole: Type 1 diabetes patients had moderately but significantly shorter TCRB CDR3s in all four CD4+ subsets.

The entirety of the isolated RNA underwent reverse transcription, so expressed TCRB transcripts were sequenced. Some clones are missing from TCRdb's copy, which holds only in-frame ones; the method was immunoSEQ multiplex PCR. This table holds 150,000 to 200,000 clones, 6.5% to 9.5% found once. This TCR was recovered from a woman in her thirties or forties with type 1 diabetes. The sample was central memory CD4+ T cells from blood. The chain combines TRBV9 with TRBJ2-5, with 9 bases that match TRBD1. CDR3 sequence: CASSVGTGYSQETQYF. The CDR3 bases are TGTGCCAGCAGCGTTGGGACAGGGTACTCCCAAGAGACCCAGTACTTC.